This is a list of T cell receptor beta chains from one sample in a study of T cells in Graves' hyperthyroidism and ophthalmopathy. From the multiplex PCR reads, TCRdb called clonotypes with MiXCR, one entry per CDR3 protein. The table has hundreds of thousands of distinct CDR3 sequences, approximately 16% seen once. The sample comprised blood. These TCRs come from a woman between 35 and 50 years old with Graves' ophthalmopathy. CDR3s include the opening cysteine and the closing phenylalanine or tryptophan.

v_call: TRBV13
cdr3_aa: CASSLALSMRTDTQYF

v_call: TRBV6-4
cdr3_aa: CASSPGYRGPYGYTF

v_call: TRBV18
cdr3_aa: CASSPILQRTNTEAFF

v_call: TRBV20-1
cdr3_aa: CSALVLGGEQFF

v_call: TRBV20-1
cdr3_aa: CSALLAGQGETQYF

v_call: TRBV12-3/TRBV12-4
cdr3_aa: CASRLRLAQETQYF

v_call: TRBV19
cdr3_aa: CASKYGQNSNQPQHF

v_call: TRBV9
cdr3_aa: CASTRTGVRDTEAFF

v_call: TRBV27
cdr3_aa: CASSPLPGQGYGYTF

v_call: TRBV18
cdr3_aa: CASSPGGTVDSPLHF

v_call: TRBV6-1
cdr3_aa: CASSRDLGQGGTEAFF

v_call: TRBV4-1
cdr3_aa: CASSQVWTSGYEQYF

v_call: TRBV28
cdr3_aa: CASSREDSPLHF

v_call: TRBV20-1
cdr3_aa: CSATDPPRQFF

v_call: TRBV28
cdr3_aa: CASSLWSPSSYNEQFF

v_call: TRBV4-1
cdr3_aa: CASSQASWDSNQPQHF

v_call: TRBV7-3
cdr3_aa: CASSRTSSGSGELFF

v_call: TRBV7-2
cdr3_aa: CASSLGAKSHSYEQYF

v_call: TRBV3-1
cdr3_aa: CASSQDMGLASQETQYF

v_call: TRBV9
cdr3_aa: CASSVDVGLSSGNTIYF

v_call: TRBV28
cdr3_aa: CASSLRGHWGNYGYTF

v_call: TRBV29-1
cdr3_aa: CSVYLPGPQGDEQFF

v_call: TRBV4-1
cdr3_aa: CASSQDFGTGRNEQYF

v_call: TRBV14
cdr3_aa: CASSPPGAPYTEAFF

v_call: TRBV27
cdr3_aa: CASSLMTGDTEAFF

v_call: TRBV6-2/TRBV6-3
cdr3_aa: CASSPHRTVREAFF

v_call: TRBV5-1
cdr3_aa: CASSTGDSSGANVLTF

v_call: TRBV10-3
cdr3_aa: CAISDLGVTNTEAFF

v_call: TRBV5-1
cdr3_aa: CASNVLAGGPNEQFF

v_call: TRBV11-2
cdr3_aa: CASRSSRLGNTIYF

v_call: TRBV18
cdr3_aa: CASSPFSDRDEKLFF

v_call: TRBV5-1
cdr3_aa: CASSPPLAANTEAFF

v_call: TRBV5-1
cdr3_aa: CASSLRGAAEETQYF

v_call: TRBV3-1
cdr3_aa: CASSRGQIEAFF

v_call: TRBV11-2
cdr3_aa: CASSSEGTGRPYNEQFF

v_call: TRBV28
cdr3_aa: CASSFPGVDEQFF

v_call: TRBV30
cdr3_aa: CAWAWSDTRLFF

v_call: TRBV6-4
cdr3_aa: CASSDQEYQETQYF

v_call: TRBV5-1
cdr3_aa: CASSWDRKETQYF

v_call: TRBV5-1
cdr3_aa: CASSVGLAGNEQFF

v_call: TRBV6-2/TRBV6-3
cdr3_aa: CASSYRLTNTGELFF

v_call: TRBV2
cdr3_aa: CASSVRGDNSPLHF

v_call: TRBV6-6
cdr3_aa: CASSYTAGISYEQYF

v_call: TRBV11-2
cdr3_aa: CASSPGPGYNQPQHF

v_call: TRBV10-3
cdr3_aa: CAITSGISSTDTQYF

v_call: TRBV6-1
cdr3_aa: CASTRDLYNEQFF

v_call: TRBV19
cdr3_aa: CASRTAGYSYNEQFF

v_call: TRBV28
cdr3_aa: CASRFSGMGGISGANVLTF

v_call: TRBV19
cdr3_aa: CATSTIGRTDTQYF

v_call: TRBV6-1
cdr3_aa: CASSARTATNEKLFF

v_call: TRBV20-1
cdr3_aa: CSAKGTSGATDTQYF

v_call: TRBV18
cdr3_aa: CASKGGRNEKLFF